This T cell receptor (beta chain) derives from a study of T cell responses to AZD1222 COVID-19 vaccine. Germline V gene data show CDR1 as SQVTM and CDR2 as ANQGSEA. The CDR3 has 12 amino acids. V lost 7 bases to trimming and J lost 5 bases, with 15 bases between them. This clone was detected once. Its antigen is unidentified. Generated by immunoSEQ multiplex PCR, the TCRdb table keeps only in-frame clones and is missing some. Here the sample spans about 120,000 clones, 80% to 90% being singletons. Study-level results: Reportedly, nearly half of unique spike TCRs recognized epitopes outside B.1.351/B.1.1.7 mutations.

The receptor was isolated from an adult in good health. The material was peripheral blood, obtained on day 0 of MenACWY control vaccination. This chain links TRBV29-1 with TRBJ2-7; the D call may be TRBD1 or TRBD2 (5 bases each). The CDR3 region is CSGQSSGHEQYF. CDR3 sequence (DNA): TGCAGCGGTCAAAGTTCGGGACACGAGCAGTACTTC.